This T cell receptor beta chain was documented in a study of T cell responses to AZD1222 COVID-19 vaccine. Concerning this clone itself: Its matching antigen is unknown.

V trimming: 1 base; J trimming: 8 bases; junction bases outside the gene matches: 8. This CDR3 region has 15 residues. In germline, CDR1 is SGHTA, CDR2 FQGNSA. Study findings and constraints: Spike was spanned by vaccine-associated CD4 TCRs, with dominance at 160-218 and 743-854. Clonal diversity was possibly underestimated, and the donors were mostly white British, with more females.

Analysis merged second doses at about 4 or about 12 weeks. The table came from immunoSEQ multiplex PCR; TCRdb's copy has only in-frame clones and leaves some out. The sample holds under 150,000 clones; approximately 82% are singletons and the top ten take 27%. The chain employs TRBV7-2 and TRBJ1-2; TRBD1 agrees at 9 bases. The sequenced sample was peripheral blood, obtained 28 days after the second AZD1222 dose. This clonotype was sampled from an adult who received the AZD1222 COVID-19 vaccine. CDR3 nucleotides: TGTGCCAGCAGCTTAGTGGGGACAGGGTTGACGGGCTACACCTTC. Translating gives CASSLVGTGLTGYTF.